This T cell receptor (beta chain) was obtained from a study of blood T cells in healthy people across ages. Whole-study results and caveats: One million T cells yielded diversity estimates that were considered underestimates.

Ten milliliters of peripheral blood were drawn from each donor. PBMCs numbering at least 6 million were isolated per sample. With respect to this clonotype: Its target is not known.

Combining a sample-barcoded 5' primer with a J-beta primer mix, a second PCR ran for roughly 6 to 12 cycles. No fewer than 2.5 million CDR3-containing paired-end reads came from each sample. TCRdb re-analysed the 5' RACE reads in MiXCR, keeping a single row per CDR3 protein. Among roughly 800,000 distinct CDR3 sequences listed, approximately 55% were seen once. Germline values: CDR1 MNHNS, CDR2 SASEGT. With 7 bases clipped from V and 8 bases from J, the junction kept 7 bases outside the gene matches. The CDR3 is made up of 12 amino acids. The chain recombines TRBV6-1 with TRBJ1-2; the match to TRBD1 covers 7 bases. The sequenced sample was blood. The source of this sequence is a man older than 75 in good health. DNA for the CDR3: TGTGCCAGCAACGAGGGGGCGAGCGGCTACACCTTC. Encoded protein: CASNEGASGYTF.